This T cell receptor (beta chain) appears in the sequencing data of a study of graft-versus-host responses after intestinal transplantation. Study overall: Multivisceral, liver-intestinal, or isolated intestinal transplants were performed in recipients.

Notes on this clone: The antigen is unknown.

The repertoire was sequenced with immunoSEQ multiplex PCR; TCRdb's copy has only in-frame clones and lacks some. The sample records around 130,000 clones, over 85% being singletons. Looked up from germline, CDR1 is MNHEY and CDR2 is SMNVEV (reference sequence). V was trimmed by 4 bases and J by 7 bases, leaving 20 bases between them. CDR3 length equals 17 residues. Specimen: unstimulated CD4+ T cells sorted from spleen or lymph node cells, collected before intestinal transplant. This clonotype was sampled from a human donor who received an intestinal transplant. This rearrangement joins TRBV27 to TRBJ1-6, with D unresolved. CDR3 loop: CASSSLARVRLNSPLHF. CDR3 coding DNA: TGTGCCAGCAGTTCCCTTGCCCGCGTACGCTTAAATTCACCCCTCCACTTT.